A single sample is the source of the 6 T cell receptor beta chains below, sequenced in a study of blood T cell repertoires in COVID-19 (TCRdb year 2020). Library creation used the immunoSEQ multiplex PCR assay. Here the immuneACCESS table is served through TCRdb, limited to in-frame sequences with V and J called. Missing clones are a known gap in these copies; in checked studies unresolved V genes cover under half, and the rest lacks a known reason. The sample yields about 310,000 clones; around 85% were counted once. Of the sample, approximately 1.9% is held by the ten largest clones. Sequenced sample: PBMCs or T cells enriched from blood (not recorded which). The receptors come from a woman under 40 who had been exposed to COVID-19.

The V and J genes are TRBV30 and TRBJ2-2, with 7 bases matching TRBD1. Trimming cost V 4 bases and J 9 bases; bases outside gene matches: 2. There are 11 residues in the CDR3. Germline CDR1 is GTSNPN and CDR2 is SVGIG (reference sequence). The DNA of the CDR3 is TGTGCCTGGAACAGGGGCAGGGAGCTGTTTTTT. Residues: CAWNRGRELFF.

This chain connects TRBV5-1 to TRBJ1-4; 9 bases match TRBD1. The CDR3 length is 15 residues. J lost 4 bases, V lost 4 bases, and 5 bases had no gene match. Looked up from germline, CDR1 is SGHRS and CDR2 is YFSETQ. Here the CDR3 reads CASSQPGQGNEKLFF. In DNA form, the CDR3 reads TGCGCCAGCAGCCAACCGGGACAGGGTAATGAAAAACTGTTTTTT.

The chain joins TRBV5-1 to TRBJ1-1; maybe TRBD1 (5 bases). V shed 4 bases and J shed 10 bases, with 17 bases lying between them. Per germline, CDR1 SGHRS and CDR2 YFSETQ. This CDR3 region has 13 residues. The CDR3 DNA follows: TGCGCCAGCAGCCCAACTGGGGGGGGTAGAGCTTTCTTT. Its protein is CASSPTGGGRAFF.

The chain carries TRBV9 and TRBJ2-5; D perhaps matches TRBD1 (6 bases). This CDR3 has 15 residues. Germline V gives CDR1 SGDLS, CDR2 YYNGEE. Deletions cut 4 bases from V and 2 bases from J, with 15 bases between. This CDR3 is CASSPEGRGQETQYF. In DNA, the CDR3 is TGTGCCAGCAGCCCAGAAGGAAGGGGGCAAGAGACCCAGTACTTC. Full variable domain (rest looked up from reference TRBV9 and TRBJ2-5): DSGVTQTPKHLITATGQRVTLRCSPRSGDLSVYWYQQSLDQGLQFLIQYYNGEERAKGNILERFSAQQFPDLHSELNLSSLELGDSALYFCASSPEGRGQETQYFGPGTRLLVL.

This clone has just one count. For the CDR3, the DNA is TGTGCCAGCAGTTTATTGGTGGGTGGAGTAGGTGGCTACACCTTC. This gives the protein CASSLLVGGVGGYTF. The genes are TRBV28 and TRBJ1-2; D is unclear. The CDR3 has 15 residues. V lost 1 base and J 7 bases, leaving 16 bases between the germline ends. Germline V gene lookup returns CDR1 MDHEN and CDR2 SYDVKM.

The gene calls are TRBV9 and TRBJ2-6; no clear D gene. Between the trimmed V and J ends, which lost 1 base and 2 bases, there was a span of 13 bases. CDR3 size: 17 residues. Germline V gene sequence: CDR1 SGDLS, CDR2 YYNGEE. The CDR3 reads CASSVTRVSPGANVLTF. In nucleotides, the CDR3 is TGTGCCAGCAGCGTAACTCGCGTATCACCTGGGGCCAACGTCCTGACTTTC.